One and the same sample provided the 22 T cell receptor beta chains below, sequenced in a study of blood T cell repertoires in COVID-19. Repertoires were generated with immunoSEQ multiplex PCR, while TCRdb's copy carries only in-frame clones and drops some. The table has a few hundred thousand clones, 65% to 90% seen once. Sequences were obtained from peripheral blood. These receptors were collected from a woman in her thirties or forties who had recovered from COVID-19.

This clone was found a few times. The sample contains more than one DNA sequence encoding this CDR3. The chain has TRBV6-5 and TRBJ1-1; D is perhaps TRBD1 (6 bases). Trimming shortened V by 5 bases and J by 3 bases, and 10 bases separated the two germline ends. Germline-derived CDR1 and CDR2 are MNHEY and SVGAGI. The CDR3 is 13 residues long. The CDR3 here is CASSRQVDTEAFF. The CDR3 DNA reads TGTGCCAGCAGTCGACAGGTTGACACTGAAGCTTTCTTT.

The CDR3 loop reads CASSSRDIDSYEQYF. The CDR3 nucleotides read TGTGCCAGCAGCTCCCGGGACATCGACTCCTACGAGCAGTACTTC. V gene TRBV21-1 combines with J gene TRBJ2-7; the table gives TRBD1 as D, unverified against the DNA. TRBV21-1 is a pseudogene locus. The CDR3 runs to 15 residues.

The chain combines TRBV6-5 with TRBJ2-7; 7 positions agree with TRBD2. CDR3 size: 13 residues. Germline values: CDR1 MNHEY, CDR2 SVGAGI. V lost 8 bases to trimming and J lost 2 bases; unmatched junction nucleotides: 6. The CDR3 is CASRGLAAYEQYF. CDR3 nucleotides: TGTGCCAGCCGGGGTCTAGCGGCCTACGAGCAGTACTTC.

The chain couples TRBV11-2 to TRBJ2-6, with 10 nucleotides matching TRBD2. The V gene's germline CDR1 is SGHAT and CDR2 FQNNGV. This CDR3 has 18 residues. Germline trimming cut 3 bases from V and 0 bases from J; bases unmatched to any gene: 5. CDR3 residues: CASSFRLAGSSGANVLTF. The CDR3 nucleotides are TGTGCCAGCAGCTTCCGACTAGCGGGCAGCTCTGGGGCCAACGTCCTGACTTTC. Using reference TRBV11-2 and TRBJ2-6 for the parts outside the CDR3, the full variable domain is EAGVAQSPRYKIIEKRQSVAFWCNPISGHATLYWYQQILGQGPKLLIQFQNNGVVDDSQLPKDRFSAERLKGVDSTLKIQPAKLEDSAVYLCASSFRLAGSSGANVLTFGAGSRLTVL.

The count of this clone is one. The V call is TRBV27, the J call TRBJ2-1; 13 bases fit TRBD2. V lost 6 bases and J lost 5; bases outside the gene matches: 7. Per the germline V gene, CDR1 is MNHEY and CDR2 is SMNVEV (reference sequence). The CDR3 has 16 residues. For the CDR3, the DNA is TGTGCCAGCAGATTAAGAGGGACTAGCGGGAACAATGAGCAGTTCTTC. Translated, it gives CASRLRGTSGNNEQFF.

This clone was counted between two and nine times. The chain couples TRBV5-6 to TRBJ2-7, with D possibly matching TRBD2 (6 bases). Germline V CDR1 and CDR2: SGHDT, YYEEEE. Deletions cut 0 bases from V and 4 bases from J, with 14 bases between. CDR3 size: 15 residues. The CDR3 sequence is CASSLVGRGIYEQYF. For the CDR3, the DNA is TGTGCCAGCAGCTTGGTCGGTCGCGGGATTTACGAGCAGTACTTC. Full variable domain (remainder filled in from reference TRBV5-6 and TRBJ2-7): DAGVTQSPTHLIKTRGQQVTLRCSPKSGHDTVSWYQQALGQGPQFIFQYYEEEERQRGNFPDRFSGHQFPNYSSELNVNALLLGDSALYLCASSLVGRGIYEQYFGPGTRLTVT.

There are a few counts of this clone. V is TRBV5-1 and J is TRBJ1-3; possible D gene TRBD1, 6 bases. The V and J ends lost 4 bases and 3 bases respectively, with 11 bases between them. This CDR3 is built from 14 residues. Per germline, CDR1 SGHRS and CDR2 YFSETQ. The CDR3 bases are TGCGCCAGCAGCGGTGGGACATTTGGAAACACCATATATTTT. Its translation: CASSGGTFGNTIYF.

This clone occurred many times. The chain is built from TRBV3-1 (or the pseudogene TRBV3-2) and TRBJ2-7, with no clear D. CDR3 size: 16 residues. Looked up from germline, CDR1 is LGHDT and CDR2 is YNNKEL (reference sequence). With 4 bases removed from V and 3 bases from J, the gap between germline ends came to 19 bases. This CDR3 reads CASSPEYRGLFYEQYF. The CDR3 region has the DNA TGTGCCAGCAGCCCCGAGTACCGCGGTCTCTTCTACGAGCAGTACTTC.

The chain is built from TRBV7-3 and TRBJ2-3, with 8 nucleotides matching TRBD1. The trim removed 3 bases at V and 0 bases at J, leaving 5 bases unmatched. The CDR3 is 16 amino acids. The germline CDR1 and CDR2 sequences are SGHTA and FQGTGA. CDR3 loop: CASSFLGTGSTDTQYF. CDR3 nucleotide sequence: TGTGCCAGCAGCTTTCTCGGGACAGGAAGCACAGATACGCAGTATTTT. The full variable domain, completed using reference TRBV7-3 and TRBJ2-3, is GAGVSQTPSNKVTEKGKYVELRCDPISGHTALYWYRQSLGQGPEFLIYFQGTGAADDSGLPNDRFFAVRPEGSVSTLKIQRTERGDSAVYLCASSFLGTGSTDTQYFGPGTRLTVL.

The chain has TRBV6-1 and TRBJ1-2; TRBD1 might be the D (6 bases). The CDR3 covers 15 residues. The germline gives CDR1 MNHNS, CDR2 SASEGT. Trimming stripped 5 bases from V and 4 bases from J, with 17 bases between. CDR3 DNA: TGTGCCAGCAGTCCCCAGGGGTGGTCGGGCTATGGCTACACCTTC. Translating gives CASSPQGWSGYGYTF.

The chain uses TRBV10-2 and TRBJ1-5; D possibly corresponds to TRBD1 (6 bases). CDR1 and CDR2 from the germline V gene are WSHSY and SAAADI. The CDR3 sequence is 13 residues long. V lost 3 bases and J lost 7, with 10 bases in between. DNA for the CDR3: TGCGCCAGCAGTGAACAGGGTGACCAGCCCCAGCATTTT. Its translation is CASSEQGDQPQHF.

The chain carries TRBV7-2 and TRBJ2-5; D is uncertain. Trimming stripped 3 bases from V and 5 bases from J, with 10 bases between. The CDR3 consists of 13 residues. Germline CDR1 SGHTA, CDR2 FQGNSA. The CDR3 region is CASSLNAEETQYF. CDR3 bases: TGTGCCAGCAGCTTGAACGCGGAGGAGACCCAGTACTTC. Full variable domain (remainder filled in from reference TRBV7-2 and TRBJ2-5): GAGVSQSPSNKVTEKGKDVELRCDPISGHTALYWYRQSLGQGLEFLIYFQGNSAPDKSGLPSDRFSAERTGGSVSTLTIQRTQQEDSAVYLCASSLNAEETQYFGPGTRLLVL.

V is TRBV18 and J is TRBJ2-3; 12 bases map to TRBD2. The V and J ends lost 6 bases and 2 bases, in that order; junction bases with no gene match: 6. CDR1 KGHSH and CDR2 LQKENI come from the germline V gene. The CDR3 covers 16 residues. CDR3 amino acids: CASSSTSGGTTDTQYF. The CDR3 bases are TGTGCCAGCTCTTCGACTAGCGGGGGCACCACAGATACGCAGTATTTT.

The rearrangement joins TRBV6-6 to TRBJ2-6; 9 bases match TRBD1. With 5 bases clipped from V and 1 base from J, the junction kept 6 bases outside the gene matches. The CDR3 loop spans 17 amino acids. CDR1 MNHNY and CDR2 SVGAGI come from the germline V gene (reference sequence). The CDR3 is CASSLQGAASGANVLTF. In nucleotides, the CDR3 is TGTGCCAGCAGTCTACAGGGGGCGGCATCTGGGGCCAACGTCCTGACTTTC.

This clone was detected a few times. The chain combines TRBV27 with TRBJ1-5; perhaps TRBD1 as D (5 bases). V was cut by 2 bases and J by 6 bases, with 14 bases left in between. Germline V gene lookup returns CDR1 MNHEY and CDR2 SMNVEV (reference sequence). The CDR3 extends over 15 amino acids. CDR3 in DNA: TGTGCCAGCAGTTTACAGCCGGGGGTGGGTCAGCCCCAGCATTTT. As protein: CASSLQPGVGQPQHF.

V and J are TRBV4-3 and TRBJ1-2; 11 bases are a match to TRBD1. Per germline, CDR1 LGHNA and CDR2 YSLEER. The trim removed 3 bases at V and 4 bases at J, leaving 7 bases unmatched. The CDR3 runs 16 residues. The CDR3 region is CASSQVAGQGAYGYTF. CDR3 coding DNA: TGCGCCAGCAGCCAGGTGGCCGGACAGGGGGCCTATGGCTACACCTTC.

Notes on this clone: At one boundary the junction diverges from the germline segment, which might be a read error. V and J are TRBV11-2 and TRBJ1-1; unclear D gene. CDR3 length equals 14 residues. From germline, CDR1 is SGHAT and CDR2 FQNNGV. CDR3 DNA sequence: TGTACCAGCAGCGCCTCGCACACGAACACTGAAGCTTTCTTT. It specifies CTSSASHTNTEAFF.

This chain links TRBV11-3 with TRBJ2-5, with D possibly matching TRBD1 (5 bases). The CDR3 is 15 amino acids. In germline, CDR1 is SGHNT, CDR2 YENEEA. V dropped 5 bases and J dropped 2 bases, with 15 bases sitting between them. The CDR3 sequence is CASSPHQGLQETQYF. The DNA for the CDR3 is TGTGCCAGCAGCCCACACCAGGGTCTGCAAGAGACCCAGTACTTC.

The chain recombines TRBV6-5 with TRBJ2-2; TRBD1 matches 12 bases. Germline V CDR1 and CDR2: MNHEY, SVGAGI. The CDR3 consists of 15 residues. V lost 6 bases, J lost 4 bases, and 3 bases stayed unmatched. The CDR3 region has the DNA TGTGCCAGCAGGGGGGACAGGGGGCCCACCGGGGAGCTGTTTTTT. Protein: CASRGDRGPTGELFF.

This clone was counted once. The rearrangement links TRBV11-1 to TRBJ1-1; the D is unclear. The germline gives CDR1 SGHAT, CDR2 FQDESV (reference sequence). V lost 3 bases and J 4 bases, leaving 12 bases between the germline ends. The CDR3 spans 14 residues. The CDR3 DNA is TGTGCCAGCAGCTTTACAGTACATTCCACTGAAGCTTTCTTT. This translates into CASSFTVHSTEAFF.

This chain links TRBV18 with TRBJ2-7, with 8 bases identical to TRBD1. The ends lost 3 bases at V and 2 bases at J; junction bases unmatched: 6. The CDR3 loop spans 15 amino acids. CDR1 and CDR2 from the germline V gene are KGHSH and LQKENI. This CDR3 is CASSPSTGAPYEQYF. The CDR3 nucleotides are TGTGCCAGCTCACCCTCGACAGGGGCCCCCTACGAGCAGTACTTC. Drawing the rest from reference TRBV18 and TRBJ2-7, the complete variable domain is NAGVMQNPRHLVRRRGQEARLRCSPMKGHSHVYWYRQLPEEGLKFMVYLQKENIIDESGMPKERFSAEFPKEGPSILRIQQVVRGDSAAYFCASSPSTGAPYEQYFGPGTRLTVT.

A single count supports this clone. The chain carries TRBV3-1 (or the pseudogene TRBV3-2) and TRBJ2-7; 7 positions agree with TRBD1. Unmatched junction bases numbered 2, after V lost 6 bases and J lost 6 bases. CDR1 and CDR2 (germline): LGHDT, YNNKEL (reference sequence). The CDR3 is 11 residues long. CDR3 in DNA: TGTGCCAGCAGACAGGGGTTCGAGCAGTACTTC. Its translation is CASRQGFEQYF.